The rows below give T cell receptor beta chains drawn from one sample of a study of T cell responses to AZD1222 COVID-19 vaccine. Data came from immunoSEQ multiplex PCR; TCRdb stores just in-frame clones and leaves some out. This sample has 150,000 to 200,000 clones, with more than 85% found just once. The sequences come from peripheral blood, collected on day 0 of AZD1222 vaccination. These receptors originate from an adult in good health. Each CDR3 is given with its conserved first and last residue. A D gene is named only where the DNA matches it firmly. Size values are once, few and many counts, or a class for expanded clones, and some rows have none.

clone_size j_call d_call v_call cdr3_nt cdr3_aa
few TRBJ2-2 - TRBV5-1 TGCGCCAGCAGCTTGGATCTGGGGATCACCGGGGAGCTGTTTTTT CASSLDLGITGELFF
- TRBJ2-7 - TRBV6-5 TGTGCCAGCAGTTACTCGGCCTCCTACGAGCAGTACTTC CASSYSASYEQYF
- TRBJ2-1 TRBD1 TRBV5-3 TGTGCCAGAAGCTTGGCCAATGGCAGGGGGACCAATGAGCAGTTCTTC CARSLANGRGTNEQFF
- TRBJ2-1 - TRBV30 TGTGCCTGGAATCTAGTCCCAATGTACAATGAGCAGTTCTTC CAWNLVPMYNEQFF
- TRBJ1-4 TRBD1 TRBV7-9 TGTGCCAGCAGCCTGACAGGGGCTAATGAAAAACTGTTTTTT CASSLTGANEKLFF
- TRBJ1-4 - TRBV4-1 TGCGCCAGCAGCCAATCCGGTGCTAATGAAAAACTGTTTTTT CASSQSGANEKLFF
- TRBJ1-4 - TRBV19 TGTGCCAGTAGTGGCATACAGACAACTAATGAAAAACTGTTTTTT CASSGIQTTNEKLFF
- TRBJ1-2 - TRBV9 TGTGCCAGCAGCCGTCCGGACTACCAAAATTATGGCTACACCTTC CASSRPDYQNYGYTF
- TRBJ1-2 - TRBV19 TGTGCCAGTAGTACCCCCCCGGGGGGCTATGGCTACACCTTC CASSTPPGGYGYTF
- TRBJ2-1 TRBD2 TRBV10-1 TGCGCCAGCAGCTTTAGCGGGGACTACAATGAGCAGTTCTTC CASSFSGDYNEQFF
- TRBJ2-1 TRBD2 TRBV5-1 TGCGCCAGCAGCTTAGGAACGGGAGGGTACAATGAGCAGTTCTTC CASSLGTGGYNEQFF
- TRBJ1-5 - TRBV18 TGTGCCAGCTCAGGACCGCTGAATCAGCCCCAGCATTTT CASSGPLNQPQHF
- TRBJ1-6 - TRBV5-6 TGTGCCAGCAGTCCGCCCGCGGGACGCTTTAATTCACCCCTCCACTTT CASSPPAGRFNSPLHF
- TRBJ2-3 TRBD1 TRBV18 TGTGCCAGCTCTCCCTCGGGACAGGCCGACACAGATACGCAGTATTTT CASSPSGQADTDTQYF
- TRBJ1-5 - TRBV11-2 TGTGCCAGCAGCTTAGATAATGGGGAAAGTCAGCCCCAGCATTTT CASSLDNGESQPQHF
- TRBJ2-7 - TRBV29-1 TGCAGCGTTGAAGCCCCCCCTAGGGACGAGCAGTACTTC CSVEAPPRDEQYF
- TRBJ2-1 - TRBV27 TGTGCCAGCAGTTCCCGCGCTAGCACCCAGTACAATGAGCAGTTCTTC CASSSRASTQYNEQFF
- TRBJ2-1 - TRBV10-2 TGCGCCAGCAGCCCGTCGGCGTCCTACAATGAGCAGTTCTTC CASSPSASYNEQFF
- TRBJ1-4 - TRBV15 TGTGCCACCAGCAGGAGGACAGCAACTAATGAAAAACTGTTTTTT CATSRRTATNEKLFF
once TRBJ1-5 - TRBV5-1 TGCGCCAGCAGCTTGGAGGGCAGGGTCGTCCAGCCCCAGCATTTT CASSLEGRVVQPQHF
- TRBJ2-5 - TRBV2 TGTGCCAGCTTGAAGGGACTGGGCGAGACCCAGTACTTC CASLKGLGETQYF
- TRBJ1-5 - TRBV6-5 TGTGCCAGCAGTTACCCGAGGGGGGGAAGCAATCAGCCCCAGCATTTT CASSYPRGGSNQPQHF
- TRBJ1-1 - TRBV11-2 TGTGCCAGCACCTTGAGCACCCACACTGAAGCTTTCTTT CASTLSTHTEAFF
- TRBJ1-6 - TRBV25-1 TGTGCCAGCAGTGAATCAACGGGGCAGAGTTCACCCCTCCACTTT CASSESTGQSSPLHF
- TRBJ2-3 - TRBV15 TGTGCCACCCTCGGCTTACCCCAGGGGAGCACAGATACGCAGTATTTT CATLGLPQGSTDTQYF
- TRBJ1-1 - TRBV6-2/TRBV6-3 TGTGCCAGCAGTTACTCGAGAGGTACTGAAGCTTTCTTT CASSYSRGTEAFF
- TRBJ1-1 - TRBV7-2 TGTGCCAGCAGCTATTTCCTATCCGGGACGGGCCAGAACACTGAAGCTTTCTTT CASSYFLSGTGQNTEAFF
- TRBJ1-2 - TRBV2 TGTGCCAGCAGGGGAACCACACAGGGTGGCGGCTACACCTTC CASRGTTQGGGYTF
once TRBJ1-5 - TRBV7-9 TGTGCCAGCAGCTTAGGACCGCTGTTGAATCAGCCCCAGCATTTT CASSLGPLLNQPQHF
- TRBJ1-2 - TRBV9 TGTGCCAGCAGCGTAGGAGGGGGGCTGAGGGATGGCTACACCTTC CASSVGGGLRDGYTF
- TRBJ1-1 - TRBV10-3 TGTGCCATCAGACCAGGGGTTTTGAACACTGAAGCTTTCTTT CAIRPGVLNTEAFF
- TRBJ2-7 - TRBV29-1 TGCAGCGTTGGAGGACTCTTACTTTACGAGCAGTACTTC CSVGGLLLYEQYF
- TRBJ2-7 TRBD2 TRBV27 TGTGCCAGCAGTTTATTAGCGGGAGGGTCCTACGAGCAGTACTTC CASSLLAGGSYEQYF
- TRBJ1-2 - TRBV11-2 TGTGCCAGCAGCTTAGACCCCCCGGTGACGGGAGGCTACACCTTC CASSLDPPVTGGYTF
- TRBJ1-2 - TRBV6-1 TGTGCCAGCAGTGAAATGGGGGGGGCGGACTATGGCTACACCTTC CASSEMGGADYGYTF
- TRBJ1-2 TRBD1 TRBV5-4 TGTGCCAGCGGCTGGACCGGGACAGGCGTCTATGGCTACACCTTC CASGWTGTGVYGYTF
- TRBJ2-1 - TRBV5-6 TGTGCCAGCAGCTTCCGTCTAGGATCCTACAATGAGCAGTTCTTC CASSFRLGSYNEQFF
- TRBJ2-7 - TRBV5-1 TGCGCCAGCAGCGGAAGACTAGGGCACTACGAGCAGTACTTC CASSGRLGHYEQYF